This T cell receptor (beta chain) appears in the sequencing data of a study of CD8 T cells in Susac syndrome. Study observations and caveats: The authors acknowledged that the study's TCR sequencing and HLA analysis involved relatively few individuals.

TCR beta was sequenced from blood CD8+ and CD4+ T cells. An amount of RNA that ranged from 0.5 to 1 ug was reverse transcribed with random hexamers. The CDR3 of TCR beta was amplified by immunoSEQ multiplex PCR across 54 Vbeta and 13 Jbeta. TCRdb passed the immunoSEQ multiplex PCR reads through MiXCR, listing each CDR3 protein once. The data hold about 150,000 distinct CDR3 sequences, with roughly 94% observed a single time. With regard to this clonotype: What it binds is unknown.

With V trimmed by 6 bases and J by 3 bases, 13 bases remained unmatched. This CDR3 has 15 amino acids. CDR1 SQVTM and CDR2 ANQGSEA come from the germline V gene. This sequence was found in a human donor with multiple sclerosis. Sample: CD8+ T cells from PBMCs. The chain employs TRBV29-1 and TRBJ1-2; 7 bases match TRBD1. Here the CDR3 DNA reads TGCAGCGTCACCGAGGGGGCCGGTCTAGACTATGGCTACACCTTC. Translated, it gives CSVTEGAGLDYGYTF.